The rows below give T cell receptor beta chains drawn from one sample of a study of control samples from healthy donors and cancer patients. TCRdb's table, derived via immunoSEQ multiplex PCR, lists solely in-frame clones and lacks some. The sample lists some 79,000 clones; about 90% were seen once. Specimen: blood. These receptors were taken from a woman aged 50 to 60 in good health. CDR3s include the opening cysteine and the closing phenylalanine or tryptophan. D genes are given only for firm matches. The size entry is marked missing in some rows and otherwise reads once, few, many or a size class.

TRBJ1-3 TRBV18 . . CASSPDLTLGNTIYF TGTGCCAGCTCACCAGACCTCACGCTGGGAAACACCATATATTTT
TRBJ2-5 TRBV30 TRBD1 . CAWKPGTGYREAQYF TGTGCCTGGAAACCCGGGACAGGGTATCGAGAGGCCCAGTACTTC
TRBJ2-7 TRBV10-3 . . CAISESGVEQYF TGTGCCATCAGTGAGTCGGGAGTGGAGCAGTACTTC
TRBJ1-6 TRBV10-3 TRBD1 . CAIRGDRGYNSPLHF TGTGCCATCAGGGGGGACAGGGGATATAATTCACCCCTCCACTTT
TRBJ2-1 TRBV19 TRBD2 . CASSIKTSGRTNEQFF TGTGCCAGTAGTATCAAGACTAGCGGGAGGACTAATGAGCAGTTCTTC
TRBJ2-1 TRBV9 TRBD2 . CASSGGGSGAYNEQFF TGTGCCAGCAGCGGCGGGGGAAGCGGAGCCTACAATGAGCAGTTCTTC
TRBJ1-2 TRBV5-8 . once CASSSGLGGYTF TGTGCCAGCAGCTCAGGACTCGGTGGCTACACCTTC
TRBJ1-1 TRBV18 . . CASSSDGNTEAFF TGTGCCAGCTCATCGGACGGGAACACTGAAGCTTTCTTT
TRBJ1-5 TRBV4-1 TRBD1 few CASSHPTGVGNQPQHF TGCGCCAGCAGCCATCCCACAGGGGTGGGCAATCAGCCCCAGCATTTT
TRBJ2-2 TRBV21-1 . . CASSKVGTGWNTGELFF TGTGCCAGCAGCAAAGTCGGGACAGGGTGGAACACCGGGGAGCTGTTTTTT
TRBJ2-1 TRBV27 . . CASSLEGTYDNEQFF TGTGCCAGCAGTTTAGAGGGGACTTACGACAATGAGCAGTTCTTC
TRBJ2-1 TRBV7-2 . . CASSVDAGVYNEQFF TGTGCCAGCAGCGTGGATGCCGGTGTTTACAATGAGCAGTTCTTC
TRBJ2-7 TRBV5-8 TRBD2 . CASSDGAWSGRAPYEQYF TGTGCCAGCAGCGATGGAGCCTGGAGCGGGAGGGCCCCCTACGAGCAGTACTTC
TRBJ1-3 TRBV20-1 . . CSASPTAGNTIYF TGCAGTGCTAGTCCCACTGCCGGGAACACCATATATTTT
TRBJ2-1 TRBV6-5 TRBD1 . CASRPPGQDNEQFF TGTGCCAGCAGACCCCCGGGACAGGACAATGAGCAGTTCTTC
TRBJ2-2 TRBV5-4 . . CASSDDPRGPGELFF TGTGCCAGCAGTGACGACCCCCGGGGCCCCGGGGAGCTGTTTTTT
TRBJ1-4 TRBV19 . once CASRPDGPPEKLFF TGTGCCAGTAGACCCGATGGGCCCCCTGAAAAACTGTTTTTT
TRBJ2-1 TRBV3-1/TRBV3-2 . once CASSLSIAVFNEQFF TGTGCCAGCAGCCTCTCCATAGCGGTTTTTAATGAGCAGTTCTTC
TRBJ2-7 TRBV7-8 . . CASSSLRDYEQYF TGTGCCAGCAGCTCCCTCCGGGACTACGAGCAGTACTTC
TRBJ2-3 TRBV19 . . CASSETTPGSTVLTQYF TGTGCCAGTAGTGAGACCACGCCGGGCTCGACGGTGCTTACGCAGTATTTT
TRBJ2-1 TRBV7-9 . . CASSPGYNEQFF TGTGCCAGCAGCCCTGGGTATAATGAGCAGTTCTTC
TRBJ1-6 TRBV19 . once CASRTYNSPLHF TGTGCCAGCAGGACGTATAATTCACCCCTCCACTTT
TRBJ1-1 TRBV6-6 . . CASRPKGLNTEAFF TGTGCCAGCAGGCCAAAAGGGCTTAACACTGAAGCTTTCTTT
TRBJ1-2 TRBV6-5 . . CASRDNLGYGYTF TGTGCCAGCAGGGACAATTTGGGGTATGGCTACACCTTC
TRBJ1-5 TRBV29-1 . . CSVGDTYQPQHF TGCAGCGTTGGGGACACATATCAGCCCCAGCATTTT
TRBJ2-2 TRBV28 . . CALKPGHPTGELFF TGTGCCCTAAAACCGGGACACCCGACCGGGGAGCTGTTTTTT
TRBJ1-2 TRBV29-1 . once CSVEGTANYGYTF TGCAGCGTTGAAGGGACAGCGAACTATGGCTACACCTTC
TRBJ2-2 TRBV7-3 . . CASSLQSNTGELFF TGTGCCAGCAGCTTACAATCGAACACCGGGGAGCTGTTTTTT
TRBJ1-2 TRBV10-3 . once CAISSGDYGYTF TGTGCCATCAGTTCAGGGGACTATGGCTACACCTTC
TRBJ2-6 TRBV12-3/TRBV12-4 . . CATDSGANVLTF TGTGCCACCGACTCTGGGGCCAACGTCCTGACTTTC
TRBJ1-6 TRBV6-5 TRBD1 . CASSSRTGGNSPLHF TGTGCCAGCAGTTCCAGGACAGGTGGGAATTCACCCCTCCACTTT
TRBJ2-1 TRBV4-2 . . CASSQGDTSSYNEQFF TGTGCCAGCAGCCAAGGGGATACGAGCTCCTACAATGAGCAGTTCTTC
TRBJ2-7 TRBV28 . . CASRFSIQDEQYF TGTGCCAGTAGATTCTCTATCCAAGACGAGCAGTACTTC
TRBJ1-2 TRBV14 . . CASSLPTEGPYGYTF TGTGCCAGCAGCCTACCGACAGAGGGACCCTATGGCTACACCTTC
TRBJ1-4 TRBV4-2 TRBD1 . CASKALLGTGTEKLFF TGTGCCAGCAAGGCCTTGCTAGGGACAGGGACTGAAAAACTGTTTTTT
TRBJ2-1 TRBV5-1 TRBD2 once CASSLSLAGPSSYNEQFF TGCGCCAGCAGCTTAAGTCTAGCGGGACCAAGCTCCTACAATGAGCAGTTCTTC
TRBJ2-3 TRBV6-2/TRBV6-3 TRBD2 once CASSFPTSGTTTDTQYF TGTGCCAGCAGTTTCCCCACCTCTGGGACTACCACAGATACGCAGTATTTT
TRBJ2-2 TRBV19 . . CASSIVLGELFF TGTGCCAGTAGTATAGTCCTCGGGGAGCTGTTTTTT
TRBJ2-7 TRBV3-1/TRBV3-2 . . CASSQWDVNEQYF TGTGCCAGCAGCCAATGGGATGTCAACGAGCAGTACTTC
TRBJ2-2 TRBV5-1 TRBD1 few CASSSPTGGNTGELFF TGCGCCAGCAGCTCCCCGACAGGGGGCAACACCGGGGAGCTGTTTTTT
TRBJ2-5 TRBV19 . once CASSLQGAETQYF TGTGCCAGTAGTTTACAGGGAGCAGAGACCCAGTACTTC
TRBJ2-7 TRBV12-5 . . CASGLRPGPLSYEQYF TGTGCTAGTGGTTTGCGCCCGGGACCCCTCTCCTACGAGCAGTACTTC
TRBJ1-2 TRBV5-1 TRBD1 . CASRPLQGQKGGYTF TGCGCCAGCAGACCATTACAGGGGCAAAAAGGTGGCTACACCTTC
TRBJ1-2 TRBV7-9 . few CASSPIVANYGYTF TGTGCCAGCAGCCCGATCGTGGCTAACTATGGCTACACCTTC
TRBJ1-1 TRBV5-1 . . CASSAGVTGNTEAFF TGCGCCAGCAGCGCCGGGGTGACTGGGAACACTGAAGCTTTCTTT
TRBJ2-3 TRBV28 . . CASRPWGDARTDTQYF TGTGCCAGCAGACCATGGGGGGATGCACGCACAGATACGCAGTATTTT
TRBJ2-6 TRBV2 . . CASTPESSGANVLTF TGTGCCAGCACACCAGAGAGCTCTGGGGCCAACGTCCTGACTTTC
TRBJ2-5 TRBV4-1 TRBD2 . CASSQVSGADSTQYF TGCGCCAGCAGCCAAGTTAGCGGGGCCGACTCGACCCAGTACTTC
TRBJ2-2 TRBV7-9 TRBD2 . CASSLGLAGKTGELFF TGTGCCAGCAGCTTAGGGCTAGCGGGAAAAACCGGGGAGCTGTTTTTT
TRBJ2-7 TRBV27 TRBD1 . CASSLNRGYPYEQYF TGTGCCAGCAGTTTAAACAGGGGGTATCCCTACGAGCAGTACTTC
TRBJ2-3 TRBV28 TRBD2 . CASSFSGASTDTQYF TGTGCCAGCAGTTTTAGCGGGGCAAGCACAGATACGCAGTATTTT
TRBJ2-7 TRBV6-5 TRBD1 . CASSYRPPGQGNEQYF TGTGCCAGCAGTTACCGGCCTCCGGGACAGGGGAACGAGCAGTACTTC
TRBJ2-1 TRBV30 . . CAFLPGYNEQFF TGTGCCTTCCTCCCCGGCTACAATGAGCAGTTCTTC